The clone carrying this T cell receptor (beta chain) was counted once. These data originate in a study of CD8+ T cells in alopecia areata. Study overall: Tofacitinib therapy took 6 to 18 months; 6 months off drug came after.

Following RNA extraction, reverse transcription yielded cDNA that acted as the sequencing template. The method was immunoSEQ multiplex PCR; TCRdb's version includes in-frame clones alone and lacks a portion of them. The data show some 220,000 clones, with 50% to 60% seen just once and 1.6% held by the top ten. The CDR3 length is 14 residues. CDR1 GTSNPN and CDR2 SVGIG come from the germline V gene (reference sequence). V gave up 2 bases and J gave up 5 bases, with 13 bases separating them. Sample treatment: oral pan-JAK inhibitor, 5-10 mg twice daily. The rearrangement uses TRBV30 and TRBJ2-1; D may be TRBD1 (5 bases). Sequenced here: CD4+ T cells sorted from blood, sampled at week 4, from a patient treated with tofacitinib. The TCR sequence derives from a human donor with alopecia areata. In DNA form, the CDR3 reads TGTGCCTGGAGTTTTGGCAGGGCGGACAATGAGCAGTTCTTC. This encodes CAWSFGRADNEQFF. The entire variable domain, with the rest obtained from reference TRBV30 and TRBJ2-1, is as follows: SQTIHQWPATLVQPVGSPLSLECTVEGTSNPNLYWYRQAAGRGLQLLFYSVGIGQISSEVPQNLSASRPQDRQFILSSKKLLLSDSGFYLCAWSFGRADNEQFFGPGTRLTVL.